The source of this TCR beta chain is a study of identical twins. Whole-study findings and limits: There was an excess of low generation probability in the out-of-frame alpha sequences that twins shared. Fewer insertions were carried by abundant cord blood beta clonotypes, but none was seen in memory repertoires. Excess twin sharing in beta out-of-frame sequences was weaker.

J was trimmed by 7 bases and V by 4 bases; bases with no gene match: 6. This CDR3 comprises 13 residues. Germline V gene data show CDR1 as SGHRS and CDR2 as YFSETQ. This clonotype showed up many times. Its specificity is unknown. TCRdb passed the 5' RACE reads through MiXCR, listing each CDR3 protein once. The profile shows 450,000 or so distinct CDR3 sequences, approximately 17% of them singletons. The chain links TRBV5-1 to TRBJ1-2; 8 bases are a match to TRBD1. This TCR derives from a man aged 50 or older in good health. Sequenced sample: naive T cells sorted from blood. The CDR3 sequence: CASSPGQGFGYTF. The CDR3 DNA follows: TGCGCCAGCAGCCCCGGACAGGGATTTGGCTACACCTTC.